Ten or more counts support the clone carrying this T cell receptor beta chain. The antigen remains unidentified. The TCR beta library used iRepertoire HTBI primers with Arm-PCR amplification of CDR3. One entry per CDR3 protein, called by TCRdb with MiXCR from the multiplex PCR reads. The sample yields around 480,000 distinct CDR3 sequences, about 17% seen once. The sample is drawn from a study of regulatory T cells in long-lasting Graves disease. Whole-study results and caveats: Persistent disease preferred TRBV28, TRBJ1-2 and TRBJ2-5. The researchers studied only peripheral blood, not thyroid tissue.

The CDR3 is made up of 14 amino acids. Germline V CDR1 and CDR2: DFQATT, SNEGSKA (reference sequence). With V trimmed by 6 bases and J by 0 bases, 8 bases remained unmatched. Sample time point: newly diagnosed GD, antithyroid drugs for less than 3 months. RNA extracted from PBMCs served as the sequencing template. Diagnosis followed American Thyroid Association guidelines for Graves' disease. This sample also appeared in a second study, on T cells in Graves' hyperthyroidism and ophthalmopathy. That paper notes: In blood, most of the thyroid clonotypes expanded above 0.001 were also present.

The material sequenced was peripheral blood mononuclear cells (PBMCs), taken at new diagnosis, from a patient treated with antithyroid drugs. The rearrangement joins TRBV20-1 to TRBJ2-7; 7 positions agree with TRBD2. The receptor comes from a man between 40 and 49 years old with Graves disease. The CDR3 protein is CSALTSTSSYEQYF. The DNA for the CDR3 is TGCAGTGCCTTGACTAGCACTAGCTCCTACGAGCAGTACTTC.